This T cell receptor beta chain was recorded in a study of cytomegalovirus exposure and HLA in healthy donors. Study outcomes and limitations: Some TCR beta chains (around 160 of them) were listed as cytomegalovirus-associated. In an earlier analysis, in roughly 600 donors, most V segments appeared productive either ~90% or ~30% of the time. Most observed TCR sequences were rare, whereas some public TCRs were detected in many donors.

Germline V gene data show CDR1 as KGHSH and CDR2 as LQKENI. V was trimmed by 3 bases and J by 3 bases, leaving 9 bases between them. This CDR3 contains 13 residues. This clone is a singleton in its sample. The antigen is not known. The PCR made use of 60 Vbeta and 13 Jbeta primers. In the source study's methods: Per a later analysis, the number of unique TCR beta chains was around 79 million, of which 9 million to 14 million were shared. Libraries were prepared by immunoSEQ multiplex PCR; TCRdb keeps only in-frame clonotypes and omits some of them. V, J and clone size were drawn from that table, and D and trimming were deduced from the DNA. The table shows about 120,000 clones, with 80% to 85% occurring only once.

This sequence originates from a woman in her 30s in good health and CMV-seronegative. This chain joins TRBV18 and TRBJ2-7; no clear D gene. The sample consisted of PBMCs. CDR3 residues: CASSPPSFYEQYF. For the CDR3, the DNA is TGTGCCAGCTCACCTCCCAGTTTCTACGAGCAGTACTTC.